Listed below are T cell receptor beta chains from one sample, sequenced in a study of OX40 agonist ivuxolimab in advanced cancers. TCRdb's copy holds only in-frame clones and misses some; the assay was immunoSEQ multiplex PCR. The data contain tens of thousands of clones, 84% of them singletons. Sequenced here: CD4+ or CD8+ T cells sorted from blood, sampled in a trial of the OX40 agonist ivuxolimab. The receptor set was obtained from an adult with an advanced solid tumor such as melanoma, head and neck, liver or kidney cancer. The CDR3 runs from the conserved cysteine through the conserved F or W. The D gene is left open where the match is weak. Size tells how often a clone was seen (once, few, many) or the class of an expanded clone, and some rows leave it out.

V,J,size,D,CDR3,DNA
TRBV5-1,TRBJ2-3,-,-,CASSPLGDTQYF,TGCGCCAGCAGCCCCCTTGGGGATACGCAGTATTTT
TRBV5-1,TRBJ2-5,once,TRBD2,CASSFGTSGRREETQYF,TGCGCCAGCAGCTTCGGGACTAGCGGGAGGCGGGAAGAGACCCAGTACTTC
TRBV5-1,TRBJ2-7,-,TRBD1,CASREFGTGAFEQYF,TGCGCCAGCAGGGAATTCGGGACAGGGGCTTTTGAGCAGTACTTC
TRBV7-9,TRBJ2-5,-,-,CASSRRGVETQYF,TGTGCCAGCAGCCGCAGGGGTGTGGAGACCCAGTACTTC
TRBV18,TRBJ2-5,-,TRBD2,CASSPLLARETQYF,TGTGCCAGCTCACCTCTACTAGCGAGAGAGACCCAGTACTTC
TRBV7-9,TRBJ2-7,-,-,CASSPMKSYEQYF,TGTGCCAGCAGCCCGATGAAGTCCTACGAGCAGTACTTC
TRBV5-1,TRBJ2-1,-,TRBD2,CASSWTGTSANEQFF,TGCGCCAGCAGCTGGACCGGGACTAGCGCTAATGAGCAGTTCTTC
TRBV10-3,TRBJ2-3,-,TRBD2,CAIGLAGTDTQYF,TGTGCCATCGGACTAGCGGGGACAGATACGCAGTATTTT
TRBV30,TRBJ1-3,-,TRBD1,CAWRKSVGRDRVSGNTIYF,TGTGCCTGGAGGAAGTCGGTGGGCCGGGACAGGGTGTCTGGAAACACCATATATTTT
TRBV5-1,TRBJ2-5,-,-,CASSFERAQTQYF,TGCGCCAGCAGCTTCGAACGGGCCCAGACCCAGTACTTC
TRBV19,TRBJ2-7,-,-,CASSIRRDDYEQYF,TGTGCCAGTAGTATACGAAGGGATGACTACGAGCAGTACTTC
TRBV5-1,TRBJ2-7,-,-,CASSQQGNSYEQYF,TGCGCCAGCAGCCAACAGGGAAACTCCTACGAGCAGTACTTC
TRBV2,TRBJ1-5,many,TRBD1,CASSGTGGDQPQHF,TGTGCCAGCAGTGGGACAGGGGGCGATCAGCCCCAGCATTTT
TRBV10-3,TRBJ2-4,-,TRBD1,CAISESRTGSPKNIQYF,TGTGCCATCAGTGAGTCGAGGACAGGGAGTCCCAAAAACATTCAGTACTTC
TRBV7-2,TRBJ2-7,-,-,CASSLVYWAGGYEQYF,TGTGCCAGCAGCTTAGTTTATTGGGCGGGCGGCTACGAGCAGTACTTC
TRBV7-2,TRBJ2-3,-,TRBD2,CASSFSGRGDTQYF,TGTGCCAGCAGCTTTAGCGGGAGGGGGGATACGCAGTATTTT
TRBV15,TRBJ1-3,-,-,CATSNRRGGNTIYF,TGTGCCACCAGTAATCGAAGGGGAGGAAACACCATATATTTT
TRBV29-1,TRBJ2-5,-,TRBD2,CAISSGQETQYF,TGCGCTATCTCTAGCGGACAAGAGACCCAGTACTTC
TRBV19,TRBJ1-2,-,-,CASKERGRDGYTF,TGTGCCAGTAAGGAGAGGGGTCGGGATGGCTACACCTTC
TRBV2,TRBJ2-5,once,TRBD2,CASRPGLAVQETQYF,TGTGCCAGCCGTCCGGGACTAGCGGTACAAGAGACCCAGTACTTC
TRBV4-1,TRBJ2-1,-,TRBD2,CASSQEVITSGGYNEQFF,TGCGCCAGCAGCCAAGAAGTTATTACGAGCGGGGGGTACAATGAGCAGTTCTTC
TRBV11-3,TRBJ2-7,once,TRBD2,CASTPRLAGHYEQYF,TGTGCCAGCACCCCCAGACTAGCGGGCCACTACGAGCAGTACTTC
TRBV2,TRBJ1-6,-,TRBD1,CASRGTGGYSPLHF,TGTGCCAGCAGAGGGACAGGGGGGTACTCACCCCTCCACTTT
TRBV5-1,TRBJ1-6,-,-,CASSLEVDGDSPLHF,TGCGCCAGCAGCTTGGAAGTGGACGGGGATTCACCCCTCCACTTT
TRBV11-3,TRBJ2-7,once,TRBD1,CASSLAGTANYEQYF,TGTGCCAGCAGCTTGGCCGGGACAGCGAACTACGAGCAGTACTTC
TRBV2,TRBJ1-1,-,-,CASRPRGVVNTEAFF,TGTGCCAGCAGACCGAGGGGGGTGGTGAACACTGAAGCTTTCTTT
TRBV12-5,TRBJ1-5,-,-,CASGPQGSGNQPQHF,TGTGCTAGTGGGCCTCAGGGGTCGGGCAATCAGCCCCAGCATTTT
TRBV7-9,TRBJ2-7,-,-,CASSLRRQGGVHEQYF,TGTGCCAGCAGCTTACGCAGACAGGGCGGGGTCCACGAGCAGTACTTC
TRBV5-7,TRBJ1-5,-,-,CASSLGGCYSNQPQHF,TGTGCCAGCAGCTTGGGGGGGTGTTATAGCAATCAGCCCCAGCATTTT
TRBV11-3,TRBJ2-5,-,TRBD2,CASSFPQAGEETQYF,TGTGCCAGCAGCTTCCCCCAGGCGGGAGAGGAGACCCAGTACTTC
TRBV2,TRBJ2-3,few,-,CATSGTDTQYF,TGTGCCACGTCCGGAACAGATACGCAGTATTTT
TRBV6-5,TRBJ2-7,-,-,CASTPMQGSYEQYF,TGTGCCAGCACCCCGATGCAAGGTTCCTACGAGCAGTACTTC
TRBV7-9,TRBJ2-5,-,TRBD1,CASSKGTGLETQYF,TGTGCCAGCAGCAAAGGGACAGGGCTGGAGACCCAGTACTTC
TRBV29-1,TRBJ2-5,-,-,CSVEAKYETQYF,TGCAGCGTTGAAGCTAAGTATGAGACCCAGTACTTC
TRBV6-6,TRBJ2-3,-,TRBD2,CASSYGGGGTDTQYF,TGTGCCAGCAGTTACGGGGGAGGGGGCACAGATACGCAGTATTTT
TRBV30,TRBJ2-5,-,TRBD2,CAWRYSGRQETQYF,TGTGCCTGGAGATATAGCGGGAGACAAGAGACCCAGTACTTC
TRBV19,TRBJ2-1,-,TRBD2,CASSPRGPAGANEQFF,TGTGCCAGTAGTCCAAGGGGACCAGCGGGAGCGAATGAGCAGTTCTTC
TRBV13,TRBJ2-5,-,TRBD1,CASSRNTGTEETQYF,TGTGCCAGCAGCCGTAATACCGGGACAGAAGAGACCCAGTACTTC
TRBV7-2,TRBJ2-1,few,TRBD2,CASSPGTSGGNEQFF,TGTGCCAGCAGCCCGGGGACTAGCGGGGGCAATGAGCAGTTCTTC
TRBV19,TRBJ1-6,-,-,CASSIIGNNSPLHF,TGTGCCAGTAGTATCATAGGAAATAATTCACCCCTCCACTTT
TRBV5-5,TRBJ1-6,few,-,CASSLVDSSYNSPLHF,TGTGCCAGCAGCTTGGTCGACAGCTCCTATAATTCACCCCTCCACTTT
TRBV5-1,TRBJ2-5,-,-,CASSLAGPLQETQYF,TGCGCCAGCAGCTTGGCCGGACCCCTCCAAGAGACCCAGTACTTC
TRBV5-6,TRBJ1-6,once,-,CASSRGTNTYNSPLHF,TGTGCCAGCAGTCGAGGAACAAACACTTATAATTCACCCCTCCACTTT
TRBV9,TRBJ1-2,-,-,CASSEVVRYGYTF,TGTGCCAGCAGCGAGGTAGTCAGGTATGGCTACACCTTC
TRBV29-1,TRBJ1-1,-,-,CSTQTGSGAEAFF,TGCAGCACTCAAACAGGGTCGGGCGCTGAAGCTTTCTTT